There are a few counts of the clone carrying this T cell receptor beta chain. Its antigen is undetermined. This entry belongs to a study of T cell repertoires in cytomegalovirus infection. Study-level background: Newly reported HLA-C-restricted and thoroughly characterized HLA-B-restricted CMV epitopes were employed. From public TCR beta signatures came an indication of both CMV infection and matching HLA type.

Germline V gene lookup returns CDR1 MNHEY and CDR2 SMNVEV (reference sequence). J lost 5 bases, V lost 5 bases, and 8 bases had no gene match. The CDR3 has 16 amino acids. Study-wide points: Clonotype analysis showed dominance of the ex vivo response by HLA-C-restricted CMV-specific TCR beta clonotypes.

Using its own MiXCR run on the reads, TCRdb lists one record per CDR3 protein. The repertoire includes 550,000 to 850,000 distinct CDR3 sequences, roughly 36% of them detected once, and 15% to 20% sits in the top ten. V is TRBV27 and J is TRBJ2-3; 12 bases align to TRBD2. The clonotype was recovered from a human donor in good health (CMV status not recorded). Some clones in this sample may be carry-over from other donors' samples. The sequences come from cultured PBMCs, collected from culture after CMV antigen stimulation. The CDR3 is CASSPLAGGPRDTQYF. The CDR3 region has the DNA TGTGCCAGCAGTCCCCTAGCGGGGGGGCCTCGAGATACGCAGTATTTT.